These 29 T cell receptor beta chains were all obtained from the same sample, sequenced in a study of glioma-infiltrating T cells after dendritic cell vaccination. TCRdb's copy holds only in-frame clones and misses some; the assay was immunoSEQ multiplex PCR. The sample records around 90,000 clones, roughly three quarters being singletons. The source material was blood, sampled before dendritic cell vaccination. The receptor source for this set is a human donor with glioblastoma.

The CDR3 DNA follows: TGTGCCAGCAGACAGGTTATGGATTCACCCCTCCACTTT. Protein sequence: CASRQVMDSPLHF. The chain couples TRBV6-1 to TRBJ1-6; D possibly corresponds to TRBD1 (5 bases). With 6 bases removed from V and 8 bases from J, the gap between germline ends came to 11 bases. CDR3 length: 13 residues. CDR1 is MNHNS, CDR2 SASEGT, per germline.

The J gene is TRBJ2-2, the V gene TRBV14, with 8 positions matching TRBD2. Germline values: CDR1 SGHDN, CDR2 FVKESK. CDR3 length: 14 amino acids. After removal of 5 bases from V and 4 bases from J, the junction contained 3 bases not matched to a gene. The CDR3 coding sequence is TGTGCCAGCAGCTCCCGGGGGGGCACCGGGGAGCTGTTTTTT. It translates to CASSSRGGTGELFF.

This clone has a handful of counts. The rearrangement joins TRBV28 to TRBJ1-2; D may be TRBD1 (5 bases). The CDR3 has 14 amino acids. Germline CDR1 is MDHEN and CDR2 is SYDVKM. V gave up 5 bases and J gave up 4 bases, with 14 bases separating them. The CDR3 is CASSPLQGGYGYTF. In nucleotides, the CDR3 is TGTGCCAGCAGTCCCTTGCAGGGAGGCTATGGCTACACCTTC.

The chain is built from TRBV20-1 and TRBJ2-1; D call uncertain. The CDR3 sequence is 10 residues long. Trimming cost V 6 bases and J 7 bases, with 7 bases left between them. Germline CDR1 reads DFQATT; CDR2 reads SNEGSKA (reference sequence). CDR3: CSAIFNEQFF. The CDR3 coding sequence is TGCAGTGCAATATTTAATGAGCAGTTCTTC.

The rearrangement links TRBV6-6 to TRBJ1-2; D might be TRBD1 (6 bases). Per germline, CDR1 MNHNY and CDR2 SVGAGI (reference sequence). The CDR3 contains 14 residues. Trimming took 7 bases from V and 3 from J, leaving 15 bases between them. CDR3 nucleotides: TGTGCCAGCACGATCGGGGGGCGGGACTATGGCTACACCTTC. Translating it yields CASTIGGRDYGYTF.

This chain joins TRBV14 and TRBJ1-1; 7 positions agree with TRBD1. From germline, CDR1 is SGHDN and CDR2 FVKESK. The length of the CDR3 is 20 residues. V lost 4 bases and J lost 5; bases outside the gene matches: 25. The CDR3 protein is CASSPKGWRDSLSQETEAFF. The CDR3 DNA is TGTGCCAGCAGCCCTAAGGGGTGGAGGGACAGTCTCTCTCAGGAGACTGAAGCTTTCTTT.

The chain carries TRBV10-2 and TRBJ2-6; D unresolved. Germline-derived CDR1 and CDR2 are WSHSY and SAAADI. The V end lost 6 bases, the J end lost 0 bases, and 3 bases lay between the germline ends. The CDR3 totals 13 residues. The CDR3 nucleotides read TGCGCCAGCAGCCTCTCTGGGGCCAACGTCCTGACTTTC. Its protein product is CASSLSGANVLTF.

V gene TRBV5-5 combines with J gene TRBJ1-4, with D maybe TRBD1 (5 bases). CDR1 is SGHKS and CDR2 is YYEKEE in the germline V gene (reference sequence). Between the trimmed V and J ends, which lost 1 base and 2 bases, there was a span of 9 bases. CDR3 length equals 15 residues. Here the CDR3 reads CASSLSRGTNEKLFF. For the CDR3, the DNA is TGTGCCAGCAGCTTGTCAAGGGGTACTAATGAAAAACTGTTTTTT.

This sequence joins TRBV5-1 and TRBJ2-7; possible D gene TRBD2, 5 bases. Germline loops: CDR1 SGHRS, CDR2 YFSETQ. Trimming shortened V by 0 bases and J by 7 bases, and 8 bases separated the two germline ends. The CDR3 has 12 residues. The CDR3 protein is CASSLEGAEQYF. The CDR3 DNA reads TGCGCCAGCAGCTTGGAGGGAGCGGAGCAGTACTTC.

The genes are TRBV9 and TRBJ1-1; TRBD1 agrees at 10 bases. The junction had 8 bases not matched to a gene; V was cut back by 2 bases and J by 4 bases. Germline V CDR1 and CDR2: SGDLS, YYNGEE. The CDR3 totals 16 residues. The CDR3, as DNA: TGTGCCAGCAGCGTTTTGACAGGGGGCGCTGGCACTGAAGCTTTCTTT. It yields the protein CASSVLTGGAGTEAFF. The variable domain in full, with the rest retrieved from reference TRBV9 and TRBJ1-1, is DSGVTQTPKHLITATGQRVTLRCSPRSGDLSVYWYQQSLDQGLQFLIQYYNGEERAKGNILERFSAQQFPDLHSELNLSSLELGDSALYFCASSVLTGGAGTEAFFGQGTRLTVV.

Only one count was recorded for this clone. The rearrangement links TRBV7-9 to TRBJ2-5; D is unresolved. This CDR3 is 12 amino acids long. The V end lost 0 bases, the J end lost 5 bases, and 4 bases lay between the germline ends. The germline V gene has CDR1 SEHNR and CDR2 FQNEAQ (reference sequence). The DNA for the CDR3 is TGTGCCAGCAGCTTAGCCTCGGAGACCCAGTACTTC. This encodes CASSLASETQYF.

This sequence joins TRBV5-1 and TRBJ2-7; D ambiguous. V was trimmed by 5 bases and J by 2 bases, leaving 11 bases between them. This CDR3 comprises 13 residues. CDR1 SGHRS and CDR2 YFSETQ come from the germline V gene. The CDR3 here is CASRVRETYEQYF. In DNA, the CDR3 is TGCGCCAGCAGGGTAAGAGAAACCTACGAGCAGTACTTC.

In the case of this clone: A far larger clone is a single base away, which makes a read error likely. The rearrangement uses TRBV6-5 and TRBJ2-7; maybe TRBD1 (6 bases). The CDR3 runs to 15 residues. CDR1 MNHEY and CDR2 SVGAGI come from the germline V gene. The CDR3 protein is CARSKLVAGVYEQYF. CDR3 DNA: TGTGCCCGCAGCAAACTTGTGGCAGGGGTCTACGAGCAGTACTTC.

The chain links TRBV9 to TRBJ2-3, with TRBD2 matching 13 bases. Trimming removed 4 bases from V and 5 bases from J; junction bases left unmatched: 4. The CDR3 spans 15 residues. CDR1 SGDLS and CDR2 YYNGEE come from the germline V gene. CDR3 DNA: TGTGCCAGCAGCCTTCGGACTAGCGGGGGAGATACGCAGTATTTT. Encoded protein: CASSLRTSGGDTQYF.

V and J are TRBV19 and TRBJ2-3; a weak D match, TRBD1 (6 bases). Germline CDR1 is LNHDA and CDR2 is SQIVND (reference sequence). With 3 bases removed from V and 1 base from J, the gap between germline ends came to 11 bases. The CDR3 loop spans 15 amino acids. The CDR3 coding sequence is TGTGCCAGTAGTATCATCAAGGGGGGCACAGATACGCAGTATTTT. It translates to CASSIIKGGTDTQYF.

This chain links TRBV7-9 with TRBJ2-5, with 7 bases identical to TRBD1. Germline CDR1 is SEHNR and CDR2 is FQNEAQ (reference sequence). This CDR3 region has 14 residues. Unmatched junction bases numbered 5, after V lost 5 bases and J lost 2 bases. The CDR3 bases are TGTGCCAGCAGCCCCAGGGGGTTTCAAGAGACCCAGTACTTC. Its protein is CASSPRGFQETQYF.

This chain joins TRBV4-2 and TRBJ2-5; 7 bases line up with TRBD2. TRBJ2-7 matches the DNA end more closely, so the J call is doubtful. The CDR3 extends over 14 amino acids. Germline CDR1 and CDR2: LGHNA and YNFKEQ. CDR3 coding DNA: TGTGCCAGCAGCCAAGGCGGGAGTACTTACGAGCAGTACTTC. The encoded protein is CASSQGGSTYEQYF.

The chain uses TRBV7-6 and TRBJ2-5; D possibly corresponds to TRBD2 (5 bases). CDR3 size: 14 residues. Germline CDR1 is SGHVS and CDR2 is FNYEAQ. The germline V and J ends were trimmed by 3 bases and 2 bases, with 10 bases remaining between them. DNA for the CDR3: TGTGCCAGCAGCTTTGGCCCGGGGCAAGAGACCCAGTACTTC. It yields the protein CASSFGPGQETQYF.

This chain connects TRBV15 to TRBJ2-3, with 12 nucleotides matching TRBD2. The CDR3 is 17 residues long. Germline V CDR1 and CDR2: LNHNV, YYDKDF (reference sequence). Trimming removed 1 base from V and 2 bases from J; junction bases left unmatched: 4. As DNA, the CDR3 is TGTGCCACCAGCAGAGGTGGACTAGCGGGGTACACAGATACGCAGTATTTT. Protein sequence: CATSRGGLAGYTDTQYF. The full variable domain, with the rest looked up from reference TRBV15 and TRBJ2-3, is DAMVIQNPRYQVTQFGKPVTLSCSQTLNHNVMYWYQQKSSQAPKLLFHYYDKDFNNEADTPDNFQSRRPNTSFCFLDIRSPGLGDTAMYLCATSRGGLAGYTDTQYFGPGTRLTVL.

This CDR3 is CASSTLAGGAYEQYF. The CDR3 nucleotides read TGTGCCAGTAGTACACTAGCGGGGGGAGCCTACGAGCAGTACTTC. The genes are TRBV19 and TRBJ2-7; the match to TRBD2 covers 12 bases. Germline assignment: CDR1 LNHDA and CDR2 SQIVND (reference sequence). Trimming removed 4 bases from V and 2 bases from J; junction bases left unmatched: 3. The CDR3 sequence is 15 residues long.

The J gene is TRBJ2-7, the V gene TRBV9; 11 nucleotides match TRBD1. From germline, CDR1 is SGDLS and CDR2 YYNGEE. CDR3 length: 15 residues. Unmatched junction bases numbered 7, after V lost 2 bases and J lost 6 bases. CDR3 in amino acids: CASSVTGTGGAEQYF. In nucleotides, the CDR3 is TGTGCCAGCAGCGTCACCGGGACAGGGGGTGCCGAGCAGTACTTC.

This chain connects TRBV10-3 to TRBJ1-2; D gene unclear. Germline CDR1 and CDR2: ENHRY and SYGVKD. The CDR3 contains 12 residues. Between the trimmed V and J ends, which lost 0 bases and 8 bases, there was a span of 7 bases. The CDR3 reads CAISESVRGYTF. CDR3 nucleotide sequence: TGTGCCATCAGTGAGTCCGTCAGAGGCTACACCTTC.

The CDR3 coding sequence is TGCGCCAGCAGTTTACGAGTTCGCACAGATACGCAGTATTTT. Encoded protein: CASSLRVRTDTQYF. The chain employs TRBV10-2 and TRBJ2-3; D is unresolved. CDR1 and CDR2 (germline): WSHSY, SAAADI. This CDR3 has 14 amino acids. V lost 5 bases, J lost 1 base, and 10 bases lay in between.

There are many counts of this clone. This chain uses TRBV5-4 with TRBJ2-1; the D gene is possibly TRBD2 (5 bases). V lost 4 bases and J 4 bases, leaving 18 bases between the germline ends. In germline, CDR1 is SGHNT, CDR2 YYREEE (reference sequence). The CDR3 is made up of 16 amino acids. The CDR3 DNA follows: TGTGCCAGCAGCACCATGACCGGGGAGTCGTACAATGAGCAGTTCTTC. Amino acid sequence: CASSTMTGESYNEQFF.

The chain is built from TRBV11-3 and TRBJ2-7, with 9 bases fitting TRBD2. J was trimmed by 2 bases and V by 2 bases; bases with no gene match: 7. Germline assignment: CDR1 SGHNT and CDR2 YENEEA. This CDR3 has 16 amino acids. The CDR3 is CASSLKGTSTTYEQYF. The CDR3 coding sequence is TGTGCCAGCAGCTTAAAGGGGACTAGCACCACCTACGAGCAGTACTTC.

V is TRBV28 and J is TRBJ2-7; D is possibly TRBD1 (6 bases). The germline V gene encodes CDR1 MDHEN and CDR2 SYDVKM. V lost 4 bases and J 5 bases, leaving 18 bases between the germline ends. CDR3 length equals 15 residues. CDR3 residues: CASSSYREFANEQYF. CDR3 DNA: TGTGCCAGCAGTTCTTACAGGGAATTCGCCAACGAGCAGTACTTC.

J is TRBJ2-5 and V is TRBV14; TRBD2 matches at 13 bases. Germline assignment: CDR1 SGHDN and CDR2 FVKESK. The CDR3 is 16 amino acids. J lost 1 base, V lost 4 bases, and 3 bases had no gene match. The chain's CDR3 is CASSPGLAGPQETQYF. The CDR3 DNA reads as TGTGCCAGCAGCCCGGGACTAGCGGGACCCCAAGAGACCCAGTACTTC. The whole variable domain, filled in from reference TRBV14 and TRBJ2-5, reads EAGVTQFPSHSVIEKGQTVTLRCDPISGHDNLYWYRRVMGKEIKFLLHFVKESKQDESGMPNNRFLAERTGGTYSTLKVQPAELEDSGVYFCASSPGLAGPQETQYFGPGTRLLVL.

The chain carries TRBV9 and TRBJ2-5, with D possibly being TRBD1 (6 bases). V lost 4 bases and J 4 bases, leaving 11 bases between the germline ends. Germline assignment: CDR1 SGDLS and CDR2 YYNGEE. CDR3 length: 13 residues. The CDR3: CASSPSRGETQYF. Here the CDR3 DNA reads TGTGCCAGCAGCCCCTCCAGGGGAGAGACCCAGTACTTC.

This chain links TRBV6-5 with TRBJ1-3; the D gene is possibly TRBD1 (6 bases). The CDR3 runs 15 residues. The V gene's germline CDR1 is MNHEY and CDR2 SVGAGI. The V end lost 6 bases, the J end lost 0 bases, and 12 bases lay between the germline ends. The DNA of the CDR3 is TGTGCCAGCAGCACAGGGAGCAGCTCTGGAAACACCATATATTTT. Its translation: CASSTGSSSGNTIYF.